Shown below are 5 T cell receptor beta chains from a single sample sequenced in a study of PD-1 blockade in mismatch repair-deficient tumors listed by TCRdb under 2017. The library came from the immunoSEQ multiplex PCR assay. In TCRdb, the immuneACCESS table is reduced to in-frame sequences with V and J assigned. These tables do not hold every clone; where another copy was compared, an unresolved V gene accounts for under half, and the others remain unexplained. The sample has around 130,000 clones on record, about nine tenths of them singletons. Roughly 10% of the sample is held by the ten biggest clonotypes. This specimen consisted of peripheral blood, obtained about 17 months after starting pembrolizumab. The origin of the receptors is an adult with mismatch repair-deficient cancer.

The CDR3 spells CASSSPAGGNQPQHF. CDR3 DNA: TGTGCCAGTAGTTCCCCAGCTGGCGGCAATCAGCCCCAGCATTTT. The chain has TRBV19 and TRBJ1-5, with no clear D. This CDR3 is built from 15 residues. Trimming pared 5 bases from V and 2 bases from J, leaving 13 bases between. The germline gives CDR1 LNHDA, CDR2 SQIVND (reference sequence).

The V gene is TRBV4-1, the J gene TRBJ1-5; D unclear. The CDR3 spans 14 residues. CDR1 and CDR2 from the germline V gene are MGHRA and YSYEKL. The V end lost 3 bases, the J end lost 0 bases, and 6 bases lay between the germline ends. As DNA, the CDR3 is TGCGCCAGCAGCCAGGGGAATAGCAATCAGCCCCAGCATTTT. It specifies CASSQGNSNQPQHF.

This chain connects TRBV11-3 to TRBJ1-1; D is unresolved. The CDR3 extends over 13 amino acids. V lost 0 bases, J lost 3 bases, and 5 bases lay in between. CDR1 is SGHNT and CDR2 is YENEEA in the germline V gene. CDR3 sequence: CASSLDGDTEAFF. The DNA of the CDR3 is TGTGCCAGCAGCTTAGACGGAGACACTGAAGCTTTCTTT.

This chain uses TRBV6-5 with TRBJ1-1; D might be TRBD1 (6 bases). Germline V gene data show CDR1 as MNHEY and CDR2 as SVGAGI. The ends were cut back, 0 bases at V and 4 bases at J, with 9 bases in the middle. The CDR3 runs 14 residues. Here the CDR3 reads CASSYSGGSTEAFF. CDR3 sequence (DNA): TGTGCCAGCAGTTACTCAGGGGGTAGCACTGAAGCTTTCTTT.

The rearrangement links TRBV29-1 to TRBJ1-3; possibly TRBD1 for D (6 bases). From germline, CDR1 is SQVTM and CDR2 ANQGSEA. Trimming shortened V by 5 bases and J by 1 base, and 15 bases separated the two germline ends. The CDR3 spans 15 residues. DNA for the CDR3: TGCAGCGTTCTGGGGGGCCCCAATTCTGGAAACACCATATATTTT. Its protein is CSVLGGPNSGNTIYF.